Following are 3 T cell receptor beta chains from one sample sequenced in a study of cytomegalovirus exposure and HLA in healthy donors. The PCR employed 60 Vbeta primers together with 13 Jbeta primers. Using immunoSEQ multiplex PCR, the repertoire was profiled, and TCRdb retains in-frame clones only, with some absent. Of approximately 160,000 clones in the sample, just under 80% are singletons; the top ten hold 1%. The material sequenced was PBMCs. The receptors originated from a woman in her 50s in good health and CMV-seropositive.

The genes are TRBV7-2 and TRBJ1-4, with 11 nucleotides matching TRBD1. V shed 5 bases, J shed 12 bases, and the junction held 11 bases outside the gene matches. The CDR3 spans 15 residues. Germline V gene data show CDR1 as SGHTA and CDR2 as FQGNSA. CDR3 sequence (DNA): TGTGCCAGCAGCCCCGCCGGGACAGGGGGTCGGGAACTGTTTTTT. Translated, it gives CASSPAGTGGRELFF.

The chain joins TRBV19 to TRBJ2-7, with D maybe TRBD2 (5 bases). Deletions cut 3 bases from V and 4 bases from J, with 10 bases between. CDR1 LNHDA and CDR2 SQIVND come from the germline V gene (reference sequence). CDR3 length: 13 amino acids. CDR3 amino acids: CASSIGLSYEQYF. As DNA, the CDR3 is TGTGCCAGTAGTATTGGACTCTCTTACGAGCAGTACTTC.

This chain connects TRBV6-6 to TRBJ1-2; D might be TRBD1 (5 bases). The V gene's germline CDR1 is MNHNY and CDR2 SVGAGI (reference sequence). The CDR3 runs to 12 residues. V shed 4 bases and J shed 5 bases, with 8 bases lying between them. CDR3 loop: CASSSREYGYTF. The CDR3 bases are TGTGCCAGCAGTTCCAGGGAATATGGCTACACCTTC.